Each of the 30 T cell receptor beta chains below was sequenced from the same sample in a study of cytotoxic CD8 clonotypes in ibrutinib-treated CLL. Only in-frame clones appear in the TCRdb table, and some are missing; sequencing was by immunoSEQ multiplex PCR. The sample has about 25,000 clones; 55% to 70% are singletons. The source was PBMCs, collected at disease progression, from a patient treated with ibrutinib. Receptors were obtained from a human donor with chronic lymphocytic leukemia.

The chain joins TRBV5-1 to TRBJ1-1; D gene ambiguous. Trimming removed 4 bases at V and 0 bases at J, with 7 bases between. This CDR3 has 13 amino acids. Per germline, CDR1 SGHRS and CDR2 YFSETQ. Here the CDR3 reads CASSLGLNTEAFF. CDR3 DNA sequence: TGCGCCAGCAGCCTCGGGTTGAACACTGAAGCTTTCTTT.

The chain joins TRBV21-1 to TRBJ2-7; the D call of TRBD1 is as the table states it, not checked on the DNA. TRBV21-1 is deemed a pseudogene. The CDR3 extends over 14 amino acids. CDR3 loop: CASSSDRGYYEQYF. DNA for the CDR3: TGTGCCAGCAGCAGTGACAGGGGATACTACGAGCAGTACTTC.

This chain uses TRBV9 with TRBJ1-1, with D unclear. Trimming removed 5 bases from V and 1 base from J, with 15 bases in between. The CDR3 spans 15 residues. CDR1 is SGDLS and CDR2 is YYNGEE in the germline V gene. CDR3: CASRPPGSENTEAFF. CDR3 in DNA: TGTGCCAGCAGACCTCCGGGAAGTGAGAACACTGAAGCTTTCTTT.

V usage is TRBV27 and J usage is TRBJ1-6; perhaps TRBD1 as D (5 bases). Germline CDR1 reads MNHEY; CDR2 reads SMNVEV (reference sequence). Trimming removed 8 bases at V and 10 bases at J, with 15 bases between. The CDR3 consists of 13 residues. In DNA, the CDR3 is TGTGCCAGCGGGCTGGGGGTCAGGTCACCCCTCCACTTT. It encodes CASGLGVRSPLHF.

The chain links TRBV19 to TRBJ2-3, with no clear D. The CDR3 consists of 13 residues. V was shortened by 10 bases and J by 0 bases, with 11 bases between the two germline ends. CDR1 and CDR2 (germline): LNHDA, SQIVND (reference sequence). The CDR3 DNA reads as TGTGCCACCCGTGGGCCTAGCACAGATACGCAGTATTTT. Encoded protein: CATRGPSTDTQYF.

The V and J genes are TRBV6-5 and TRBJ1-2, with D possibly TRBD1 on 6 matching bases. The germline V gene encodes CDR1 MNHEY and CDR2 SVGAGI. The CDR3 spans 14 residues. Trimming took 6 bases from V and 3 from J, leaving 14 bases between them. CDR3 nucleotide sequence: TGTGCCAGCAGATACAGGGCAGGCGACTATGGCTACACCTTC. Its protein is CASRYRAGDYGYTF.

The V and J genes are TRBV11-2 and TRBJ2-7; TRBD1 agrees at 9 bases. This CDR3 has 15 amino acids. V shed 5 bases, J shed 5 bases, and the junction held 10 bases outside the gene matches. In germline, CDR1 is SGHAT, CDR2 FQNNGV. As DNA, the CDR3 is TGTGCCAGCAGCACCCAAGGGACAGGGTTCAACGAGCAGTACTTC. Translated: CASSTQGTGFNEQYF.

This clone was observed a handful of times. The V and J genes are TRBV5-4 and TRBJ1-6; D gene unclear. CDR1 SGHNT and CDR2 YYREEE come from the germline V gene (reference sequence). The CDR3 runs to 15 residues. Trimming took off 0 bases at V and 6 bases at J, with 10 bases between the two ends. The CDR3 DNA reads as TGTGCCAGCAGCTTGGCCCTGGGAAGTAATTCACCCCTCCACTTT. Translating gives CASSLALGSNSPLHF.

The genes are TRBV27 and TRBJ1-5; 7 positions agree with TRBD1. The CDR3 contains 17 residues. Germline CDR1 reads MNHEY; CDR2 reads SMNVEV (reference sequence). The ends lost 6 bases at V and 11 bases at J; junction bases unmatched: 22. CDR3 nucleotide sequence: TGTGCCAGCAGACGATCCTCGGGACAGTTTTTTTTTGGGGCCCAGCATTTT. Translated, it gives CASRRSSGQFFFGAQHF.

The genes are TRBV27 and TRBJ2-5; TRBD1 matches 8 bases. The CDR3 is 15 residues long. J was trimmed by 3 bases and V by 1 base; bases with no gene match: 4. Germline V gene data show CDR1 as MNHEY and CDR2 as SMNVEV (reference sequence). The CDR3 DNA reads as TGTGCCAGCAGTTTATTCCAGGGGGCTGAAGAGACCCAGTACTTC. Its translation: CASSLFQGAEETQYF.

The rearrangement joins TRBV6-5 to TRBJ1-1, with 7 bases matching TRBD1. CDR1 MNHEY and CDR2 SVGAGI come from the germline V gene. The CDR3 consists of 15 residues. Trimming removed 6 bases from V and 3 bases from J; junction bases left unmatched: 10. CDR3 sequence: CASRLLSGTDTEAFF. The DNA for the CDR3 is TGTGCCAGCAGGCTCCTCTCCGGGACAGACACTGAAGCTTTCTTT.

This clone occurred a few times. The gene calls are TRBV10-3 and TRBJ1-2; D gene uncertain. V lost 4 bases and J 8 bases, leaving 11 bases between the germline ends. This CDR3 comprises 12 residues. The germline CDR1 and CDR2 sequences are ENHRY and SYGVKD. CDR3 bases: TGTGCCATCAGTGCCCCCGTTTGGGGCTACACCTTC. Amino acid sequence: CAISAPVWGYTF.

The V gene is TRBV7-9, the J gene TRBJ1-2; the D is unclear. Germline V CDR1 and CDR2: SEHNR, FQNEAQ (reference sequence). V was shortened by 2 bases and J by 7 bases, with 11 bases between the two germline ends. The CDR3 spans 13 residues. The CDR3 here is CASSLPAEVGYTF. In DNA form, the CDR3 reads TGTGCCAGCAGCTTACCCGCCGAAGTTGGCTACACCTTC. The full variable domain, its missing parts supplied by reference TRBV7-9 and TRBJ1-2, is DTGVSQNPRHKITKRGQNVTFRCDPISEHNRLYWYRQTLGQGPEFLTYFQNEAQLEKSRLLSDRFSAERPKGSFSTLEIQRTEQGDSAMYLCASSLPAEVGYTFGSGTRLTVV.

This chain joins TRBV27 and TRBJ1-2; 9 bases agree with TRBD1. V was pared by 5 bases and J by 5 bases, with 12 bases of the junction left unmatched. There are 16 residues in the CDR3. Germline-derived CDR1 and CDR2 are MNHEY and SMNVEV (reference sequence). CDR3 in DNA: TGTGCCAGCAGTCCCGGACAGGGGAAGGGAGCGTATGGCTACACCTTC. It codes for CASSPGQGKGAYGYTF.

In this sample, this clone turned up many times. The genes are TRBV11-2 and TRBJ1-1; D is undetermined. With 5 bases removed from V and 6 bases from J, the gap between germline ends came to 28 bases. The germline V gene has CDR1 SGHAT and CDR2 FQNNGV. The CDR3 runs to 18 residues. The CDR3 here is CASSPISIARVRGAEAFF. CDR3 in DNA: TGTGCCAGCAGCCCCATTTCCATCGCAAGGGTCCGTGGGGCTGAAGCTTTCTTT.

This chain connects TRBV10-3 to TRBJ2-7; D is perhaps TRBD1 (5 bases). The CDR3 length is 13 residues. Germline assignment: CDR1 ENHRY and CDR2 SYGVKD. V lost 9 bases and J lost 0, with 12 bases in between. DNA of the CDR3: TGTGCCATAAGGAACAGGAGCTCCTACGAGCAGTACTTC. It translates to CAIRNRSSYEQYF.

The chain carries TRBV4-2 and TRBJ1-5, with no clear D. V was trimmed by 3 bases and J by 9 bases, leaving 12 bases between them. The CDR3 length is 13 residues. Germline V gives CDR1 LGHNA, CDR2 YNFKEQ. The CDR3 loop is CASSHDLVGPQHF. CDR3 DNA: TGTGCCAGCAGCCACGACTTGGTGGGGCCCCAGCATTTT.

The table lists this clone with a few counts. This chain joins TRBV19 and TRBJ2-2; D gene ambiguous. The germline V gene has CDR1 LNHDA and CDR2 SQIVND (reference sequence). Trimming took off 2 bases at V and 2 bases at J, with 3 bases between the two ends. The CDR3 loop spans 13 amino acids. In DNA, the CDR3 is TGTGCCAGTAGTATACCAAACACCGGGGAGCTGTTTTTT. Translation: CASSIPNTGELFF. The variable domain in full, with the rest retrieved from reference TRBV19 and TRBJ2-2, is DGGITQSPKYLFRKEGQNVTLSCEQNLNHDAMYWYRQDPGQGLRLIYYSQIVNDFQKGDIAEGYSVSREKKESFPLTVTSAQKNPTAFYLCASSIPNTGELFFGEGSRLTVL.

This clone was seen more than once but under ten times. The CDR3 sequence: CASSLAASETQYF. The CDR3 DNA is TGCGCCAGCAGCTTGGCGGCCTCGGAGACCCAGTACTTC. The V call is TRBV5-1, the J call TRBJ2-5; D ambiguous. With 0 bases removed from V and 5 bases from J, the gap between germline ends came to 8 bases. The V gene's germline CDR1 is SGHRS and CDR2 YFSETQ. The CDR3 loop spans 13 amino acids.

V usage is TRBV6-5 and J usage is TRBJ1-2; D is perhaps TRBD1 (6 bases). This CDR3 region has 13 residues. The germline V gene has CDR1 MNHEY and CDR2 SVGAGI. The germline V and J ends were trimmed by 3 bases and 6 bases, with 11 bases remaining between them. DNA of the CDR3: TGTGCCAGCAGTTATCGGAGGGGGGATGGCTACACCTTC. It translates to CASSYRRGDGYTF.

The genes are TRBV2 and TRBJ1-5; TRBD1 aligns across 7 bases. Germline CDR1 SNHLY, CDR2 FYNNEI. Trimming removed 4 bases from V and 2 bases from J; junction bases left unmatched: 5. The CDR3 is made up of 15 amino acids. CDR3 nucleotides: TGTGCCAGCAGTGCCGGACAGGATGGCAATCAGCCCCAGCATTTT. Its protein is CASSAGQDGNQPQHF.

A few counts support this clone. CDR3 coding DNA: TGTGCCAGTAGTCCCCGGGACGGGCAAAGGAGGAACACCATATATTTT. Protein: CASSPRDGQRRNTIYF. V usage is TRBV19 and J usage is TRBJ1-3; D possibly corresponds to TRBD1 (5 bases). This CDR3 is built from 16 residues. V was clipped by 5 bases and J by 7 bases, with 21 bases between them. In germline, CDR1 is LNHDA, CDR2 SQIVND (reference sequence).

The chain combines TRBV15 with TRBJ1-2, with D possibly TRBD1 on 5 matching bases. Germline CDR1 is LNHNV and CDR2 is YYDKDF (reference sequence). The V gene lost 0 bases and the J gene lost 5 bases, with 10 bases spanning the gap. The CDR3 has 14 amino acids. The CDR3: CATSREGQGYGYTF. CDR3 coding DNA: TGTGCCACCAGCAGAGAAGGGCAGGGATATGGCTACACCTTC. Using reference TRBV15 and TRBJ1-2 for the parts outside the CDR3, the full variable domain is DAMVIQNPRYQVTQFGKPVTLSCSQTLNHNVMYWYQQKSSQAPKLLFHYYDKDFNNEADTPDNFQSRRPNTSFCFLDIRSPGLGDTAMYLCATSREGQGYGYTFGSGTRLTVV.

This chain joins TRBV4-2 and TRBJ2-1; D possibly matches TRBD1 or TRBD2 (6 bases each). The germline V gene has CDR1 LGHNA and CDR2 YNFKEQ. Trimming cost V 2 bases and J 8 bases, with 10 bases left between them. The CDR3 consists of 13 residues. CDR3 sequence: CASSQRGADEQFF. CDR3 coding DNA: TGTGCCAGCAGCCAAAGGGGGGCCGATGAGCAGTTCTTC.

This chain uses TRBV9 with TRBJ2-3; D is unclear. The V gene lost 2 bases and the J gene lost 3 bases, with 4 bases spanning the gap. This CDR3 spans 12 amino acids. Germline V gene lookup returns CDR1 SGDLS and CDR2 YYNGEE. CDR3 sequence reads: CASSVGTDTQYF. The CDR3 DNA is TGTGCCAGCAGCGTCGGGACAGATACGCAGTATTTT. Looking up the rest from reference TRBV9 and TRBJ2-3 gives the full variable domain: DSGVTQTPKHLITATGQRVTLRCSPRSGDLSVYWYQQSLDQGLQFLIQYYNGEERAKGNILERFSAQQFPDLHSELNLSSLELGDSALYFCASSVGTDTQYFGPGTRLTVL.

The J gene is TRBJ2-3, the V gene TRBV7-3, with D possibly being TRBD1 (6 bases). Trimming took off 5 bases at V and 2 bases at J, with 11 bases between the two ends. The CDR3 is 14 residues long. Germline CDR1 is SGHTA and CDR2 is FQGTGA. The CDR3 loop is CASSPGATTDTQYF. CDR3 sequence (DNA): TGTGCCAGCAGCCCAGGGGCTACCACAGATACGCAGTATTTT.

The V and J genes are TRBV5-4 and TRBJ2-1; D could derive from TRBD1 or TRBD2 (5 bases each). Germline loops: CDR1 SGHNT, CDR2 YYREEE (reference sequence). The CDR3 totals 17 residues. Trimming pared 4 bases from V and 0 bases from J, leaving 17 bases between. CDR3 nucleotides: TGTGCCAGCAGCAGGTCCGGGGCCTCGGGCTCCTACAATGAGCAGTTCTTC. Protein product: CASSRSGASGSYNEQFF.

The gene calls are TRBV27 and TRBJ1-5; 8 positions match TRBD1. V dropped 2 bases and J dropped 7; count of bases not matched to a gene: 7. Germline CDR1 reads MNHEY; CDR2 reads SMNVEV (reference sequence). The CDR3 has 15 amino acids. CDR3 sequence reads: CASSLQGAPGQPQHF. Written as DNA, the CDR3 is TGTGCCAGCAGTTTACAGGGGGCGCCCGGACAGCCCCAGCATTTT.

Comments on this clone: This sample also contains other DNA sequences that code for the same CDR3. The chain is built from TRBV29-1 and TRBJ1-2; D is unresolved. The CDR3 has 15 amino acids. V was pared by 4 bases and J by 7 bases, with 22 bases between. The germline V gene encodes CDR1 SQVTM and CDR2 ANQGSEA. CDR3 nucleotide sequence: TGCAGCGTTGGGCTAGTTGGGCCAAGACCTGTTGGCTACACCTTC. This sequence encodes CSVGLVGPRPVGYTF.

The J gene is TRBJ2-7, the V gene TRBV13; D not certain. The CDR3 has 15 amino acids. The V and J ends lost 2 bases and 2 bases respectively, with 13 bases between them. The germline V gene has CDR1 PRHDT and CDR2 FYEKMQ (reference sequence). The CDR3 is CASSLNEAPTYEQYF. CDR3 in DNA: TGTGCCAGCAGCTTAAACGAAGCACCTACCTACGAGCAGTACTTC.